The 24 T cell receptor beta chains below come from one sample, sequenced in a study of blood T cell repertoires in COVID-19 (dated by TCRdb to 2018 to 2020). The library came from the immunoSEQ multiplex PCR assay. TCRdb limited this immuneACCESS table to in-frame rearrangements with V and J called. A share of clones is missing; checked studies link under half to unresolved V genes, and the rest is unexplained. This sample gives just over 95,000 clones in total; roughly 82% of them show up just once. The ten largest clones capture about 18% of the sample. Sequencing used peripheral blood. The receptors here all came from a man at least 80 years old with acute or convalescent COVID-19.

The chain links TRBV28 to TRBJ2-7; D is ambiguous. Germline values: CDR1 MDHEN, CDR2 SYDVKM. V gave up 4 bases and J gave up 4 bases, with 5 bases separating them. The CDR3 loop spans 11 amino acids. The CDR3, as DNA: TGTGCCAGCAGTTCTGAGTACGAGCAGTACTTC. Translated: CASSSEYEQYF.

This clone was observed a handful of times. This CDR3 is CAWSVYKGLSYGYTF. In DNA, the CDR3 is TGTGCCTGGAGTGTATATAAGGGGCTTTCCTATGGCTACACCTTC. The V and J genes are TRBV30 and TRBJ1-2; a possible D gene is TRBD1 (5 bases). The CDR3 contains 15 residues. Germline V gene data show CDR1 as GTSNPN and CDR2 as SVGIG (reference sequence). V was clipped by 0 bases and J by 4 bases, with 15 bases between them.

The genes are TRBV9 and TRBJ1-3, with D unclear. V lost 4 bases to trimming and J lost 0 bases, with 8 bases between them. Germline V gene data show CDR1 as SGDLS and CDR2 as YYNGEE. The CDR3 is made up of 14 amino acids. In DNA form, the CDR3 reads TGTGCCAGCAGCCTAGGAGGCTCTGGAAACACCATATATTTT. It is translated as CASSLGGSGNTIYF.

This clone was seen only a few times. The chain couples TRBV6-5 to TRBJ1-5; the D gene is possibly TRBD1 (5 bases). Germline CDR1 MNHEY, CDR2 SVGAGI. CDR3 length: 13 amino acids. Between the trimmed V and J ends, which lost 10 bases and 0 bases, there was a span of 10 bases. CDR3 nucleotide sequence: TGTGCCACTGGGGCTAATAGCAATCAGCCCCAGCATTTT. Its protein product is CATGANSNQPQHF.

The V gene is TRBV11-3, the J gene TRBJ1-1, with D possibly being TRBD1 (6 bases). The CDR3 is 13 residues long. Germline CDR1 reads SGHNT; CDR2 reads YENEEA. Between the trimmed V and J ends, which lost 4 bases and 0 bases, there was a span of 6 bases. This CDR3 is CASSSGVNTEAFF. The CDR3, as DNA: TGTGCCAGCAGCTCAGGGGTGAACACTGAAGCTTTCTTT. Filled out from reference TRBV11-3 and TRBJ1-1, the complete variable domain reads EAGVVQSPRYKIIEKKQPVAFWCNPISGHNTLYWYLQNLGQGPELLIRYENEEAVDDSQLPKDRFSAERLKGVDSTLKIQPAELGDSAVYLCASSSGVNTEAFFGQGTRLTVV.

This chain joins TRBV6-5 and TRBJ1-5; 10 bases map to TRBD1. V dropped 3 bases and J dropped 6; count of bases not matched to a gene: 8. This CDR3 comprises 16 residues. The germline V gene encodes CDR1 MNHEY and CDR2 SVGAGI. CDR3 loop: CASSYTPGQGFQPQHF. The CDR3 nucleotides read TGTGCCAGCAGTTATACTCCGGGACAGGGGTTTCAGCCCCAGCATTTT.

The chain recombines TRBV20-1 with TRBJ1-2, with D perhaps TRBD1 (5 bases). Trimming left V 8 bases short and J 6 bases short, with 13 bases between. This CDR3 contains 11 residues. CDR1 and CDR2 from the germline V gene are DFQATT and SNEGSKA (reference sequence). DNA of the CDR3: TGCAGTTCCAGGGTCCCCAATGGCTACACCTTC. Its translation: CSSRVPNGYTF.

The chain couples TRBV5-1 to TRBJ2-6, with TRBD1 matching 9 bases. The length of the CDR3 is 18 residues. Germline CDR1 is SGHRS and CDR2 is YFSETQ. Losses at the gene ends were 4 bases for V and 1 base for J; bases not matched to a gene: 9. The CDR3 here is CASSPRTGTGSGANVLTF. In DNA form, the CDR3 reads TGCGCCAGCAGCCCCCGAACCGGGACAGGGTCTGGGGCCAACGTCCTGACTTTC.

The V and J genes are TRBV7-8 and TRBJ2-7; no reliable D call. The germline V gene has CDR1 SGHVS and CDR2 FQNEAQ. The germline V and J ends were trimmed by 5 bases and 4 bases, with 18 bases remaining between them. The CDR3 sequence is 15 residues long. The CDR3 nucleotides are TGTGCCAGCAGCCCCCTACCTGGAGTGGGTTACGAGCAGTACTTC. Translated, it gives CASSPLPGVGYEQYF.

The chain employs TRBV18 and TRBJ2-3, with TRBD2 matching 7 bases. With 1 base clipped from V and 3 bases from J, the junction kept 7 bases outside the gene matches. The CDR3 is 16 residues long. CDR1 is KGHSH and CDR2 is LQKENI in the germline V gene. The CDR3 DNA is TGTGCCAGCTCACCACTTGTGGGAGGGCGGACAGATACGCAGTATTTT. Encoded protein: CASSPLVGGRTDTQYF.

V gene TRBV27 combines with J gene TRBJ2-7, with D possibly matching TRBD1 (6 bases). CDR1 MNHEY and CDR2 SMNVEV come from the germline V gene (reference sequence). With 6 bases removed from V and 6 bases from J, the gap between germline ends came to 21 bases. The CDR3 covers 15 residues. This CDR3 reads CASSSPLGSGAEQYF. CDR3 sequence (DNA): TGTGCCAGCAGCTCGCCATTGGGATCAGGGGCCGAGCAGTACTTC.

The chain carries TRBV29-1 and TRBJ2-2; TRBD2 might be the D (6 bases). The CDR3 is 13 amino acids. V lost 5 bases and J lost 4, with 11 bases in between. Germline V lookup: CDR1 SQVTM, CDR2 ANQGSEA. CDR3 bases: TGCAGCGTTACCACCGGGGGCACCGGGGAGCTGTTTTTT. This gives the protein CSVTTGGTGELFF.

The sample holds a few counts of this clone. A read error may produce the germline difference seen at one junction end. CDR3 amino acids: CASGTGGHPSSF. The DNA of the CDR3 is TGTGCCAGCGGGACAGGGGGTCACCCTTCTTCCTTC. This chain links TRBV19 with TRBJ1-2, with 11 bases matching TRBD1. The CDR3 is 12 amino acids. Per germline, CDR1 LNHDA and CDR2 SQIVND (reference sequence). The full variable domain, in which reference TRBV19 and TRBJ1-2 provide the parts outside the CDR3, is DGGITQSPKYLFRKEGQNVTLSCEQNLNHDAMYWYRQDPGQGLRLIYYSQIVNDFQKGDIAEGYSVSREKKESFPLTVTSAQKNPTAFYLCASGTGGHPSSFGSGTRLTVV.

The V and J genes are TRBV6-6 and TRBJ2-3; 9 bases align to TRBD2. The CDR3 sequence is 16 residues long. With V trimmed by 0 bases and J by 6 bases, 7 bases remained unmatched. The germline CDR1 and CDR2 sequences are MNHNY and SVGAGI (reference sequence). The CDR3 loop reads CASSYSILAGQDTQYF. CDR3 sequence (DNA): TGTGCCAGCAGTTACTCCATCCTAGCGGGGCAGGATACGCAGTATTTT.

The rearrangement joins TRBV6-2 or TRBV6-3 to TRBJ2-2; D gene uncertain. CDR3 length: 15 residues. The V gene's germline CDR1 is MNHEY and CDR2 SVGEGT. The V end lost 2 bases, the J end lost 2 bases, and 9 bases lay between the germline ends. For the CDR3, the DNA is TGTGCCAGCAGTTACAACAGACCTAACACCGGGGAGCTGTTTTTT. Amino acid sequence: CASSYNRPNTGELFF.

This sequence joins TRBV10-1 and TRBJ2-3, with unresolved D. CDR3 length: 13 residues. Germline V gives CDR1 WNHNN, CDR2 SYGVQD (reference sequence). V was trimmed by 2 bases and J by 6 bases, leaving 9 bases between them. CDR3 DNA: TGCGCCAGCAGTGAGGCAGGCAAGGATACGCAGTATTTT. This translates into CASSEAGKDTQYF.

This chain joins TRBV7-2 and TRBJ2-7; the match to TRBD2 covers 7 bases. Germline trimming cut 5 bases from V and 7 bases from J; bases unmatched to any gene: 11. The CDR3 has 14 amino acids. Germline V CDR1 and CDR2: SGHTA, FQGNSA. This CDR3 reads CASSVRLAGWEQYF. CDR3 bases: TGTGCCAGCAGCGTACGACTAGCCGGTTGGGAGCAGTACTTC.

V and J are TRBV7-9 and TRBJ1-2; D possibly corresponds to TRBD1 (5 bases). CDR3 length: 13 residues. The germline gives CDR1 SEHNR, CDR2 FQNEAQ (reference sequence). Trimming removed 1 base from V and 10 bases from J, with 13 bases in between. CDR3 DNA: TGTGCCAGCAGCTTAGGTCAGGGATTAGTCTACACCTTC. Protein product: CASSLGQGLVYTF.

Only a few counts were recorded for this clone. The V and J genes are TRBV19 and TRBJ1-5; possibly TRBD1 for D (5 bases). This CDR3 contains 13 residues. CDR1 and CDR2 (germline): LNHDA, SQIVND (reference sequence). V was pared by 4 bases and J by 3 bases, with 7 bases between. The CDR3 is CASSKDNNQPQHF. The DNA for the CDR3 is TGTGCCAGTAGTAAGGACAACAATCAGCCCCAGCATTTT.

V is TRBV7-2 and J is TRBJ2-3; a weak D match, TRBD1 (6 bases). Germline V gene lookup returns CDR1 SGHTA and CDR2 FQGNSA. There are 15 residues in the CDR3. V was cut by 5 bases and J by 0 bases, with 12 bases left in between. In DNA form, the CDR3 reads TGTGCCAGCAGCAACAGGGTGGGAAGCACAGATACGCAGTATTTT. It codes for CASSNRVGSTDTQYF.

This clone was picked up a small number of times. The chain is built from TRBV11-2 and TRBJ2-3; 9 nucleotides match TRBD2. CDR1 is SGHAT and CDR2 is FQNNGV in the germline V gene. The CDR3 loop spans 15 amino acids. V gave up 1 base and J gave up 1 base; unmatched junction bases: 0. The CDR3 region is CASSLVAGGTDTQYF. The CDR3 bases are TGTGCCAGCAGCTTAGTAGCGGGAGGCACAGATACGCAGTATTTT.

V usage is TRBV18 and J usage is TRBJ2-4; 10 nucleotides line up with TRBD1. CDR3 length: 17 residues. Germline trimming cut 3 bases from V and 0 bases from J; bases unmatched to any gene: 5. CDR1 KGHSH and CDR2 LQKENI come from the germline V gene. The CDR3: CASSPPGQGLAKNIQYF. The CDR3 nucleotides read TGTGCCAGCTCACCTCCGGGACAGGGGCTAGCCAAAAACATTCAGTACTTC.

The V gene is TRBV27, the J gene TRBJ1-6, with 10 bases matching TRBD1. J was trimmed by 6 bases and V by 5 bases; bases with no gene match: 7. The CDR3 runs to 16 residues. The germline V gene has CDR1 MNHEY and CDR2 SMNVEV (reference sequence). For the CDR3, the DNA is TGTGCCAGCAGTCAGACAGGGGGCGCGGGTAATTCACCCCTCCACTTT. It specifies CASSQTGGAGNSPLHF.

This sequence joins TRBV11-3 and TRBJ1-1; D unresolved. The CDR3 covers 12 residues. The germline CDR1 and CDR2 sequences are SGHNT and YENEEA. The V and J ends lost 0 bases and 7 bases respectively, with 6 bases between them. As DNA, the CDR3 is TGTGCCAGCAGCTTAGAAACCGGTGAAGCTTTCTTT. Translated, it gives CASSLETGEAFF.